A single TCR beta chain is shown here with its context. Its antigen is undetermined. This CDR3 has 13 amino acids. Per germline, CDR1 MNHEY and CDR2 SVGAGI. With 6 bases removed from V and 2 bases from J, the gap between germline ends came to 10 bases. The sample is drawn from a study of cytomegalovirus exposure and HLA in healthy donors. Whole-study results and caveats: Listed as cytomegalovirus-associated were 150 to 200 TCR beta chains.

While the first cohort had fewer than 850 subjects, the donors belonged to the separate validation cohort of over a hundred subjects. Sequencing was performed with immunoSEQ multiplex PCR; in TCRdb, only in-frame clones are kept and a portion is missing. The sample holds under 400,000 clones, around 86% seen once. The receptor was isolated from a woman in her late teens or twenties in good health and CMV-seronegative. Material: PBMCs. The chain employs TRBV6-5 and TRBJ1-1; D is ambiguous. CDR3 residues: CASRSHLNTEAFF. DNA for the CDR3: TGTGCCAGCAGGTCCCATCTAAACACTGAAGCTTTCTTT.